Listed below are T cell receptor beta chains from one sample, sequenced in a study of Graves' ophthalmopathy and Graves' hyperthyroidism. TCRdb recomputed calls from the multiplex PCR reads with MiXCR, one row per CDR3 protein. This sample has over a million distinct CDR3 sequences, with about 35% found just once. The specimen was peripheral blood or thyroid tissue (not recorded which). These TCRs come from an adult man with Graves' hyperthyroidism. Each CDR3 is given with its conserved first and last residue. Each record gives: V gene, clone size, D gene, J gene, CDR3 protein, CDR3 DNA. The D gene is left open where the match is weak. Clone size is shown for a subset of rows, as once, few, many or a class of expanded clone.

TRBV4-1	few	.	TRBJ1-1	CASSQDGVTEAFF	TGCGCCAGCAGCCAAGATGGCGTCACTGAAGCTTTCTTT
TRBV19	many	.	TRBJ1-4	CASGFGIAPEKLFF	TGTGCCAGTGGGTTCGGCATTGCCCCGGAAAAACTGTTTTTT
TRBV25-1	many	TRBD1	TRBJ2-5	CASSEYRGIKETQYF	TGTGCCAGCAGTGAATACAGGGGGATTAAAGAGACCCAGTACTTC
TRBV2	many	.	TRBJ1-3	CASSEGGASGNTIYF	TGTGCCAGCAGTGAAGGCGGAGCCTCTGGAAACACCATATATTTT
TRBV7-9	.	.	TRBJ1-2	CASSVLRPNLDYGYTF	TGTGCCAGCAGTGTATTAAGGCCAAACCTTGACTATGGCTACACCTTC
TRBV5-1	many	.	TRBJ1-2	CASSFRQGADYGYTF	TGCGCCAGCAGCTTCCGGCAGGGAGCCGACTATGGCTACACCTTC
TRBV29-1	.	.	TRBJ1-2	CSVELTGPNYGHTF	TGCAGCGTTGAGCTGACAGGCCCTAACTATGGCCACACCTTC
TRBV5-1	.	TRBD2	TRBJ2-7	CASGITSGVLHEQYF	TGCGCCAGCGGAATAACAAGCGGGGTATTGCACGAGCAGTACTTC
TRBV7-2	many	TRBD1	TRBJ1-4	CASSLAATGVNEKLFF	TGTGCCAGCAGCTTAGCCGCCACAGGGGTTAATGAAAAACTGTTTTTT
TRBV15	.	.	TRBJ1-2	CATSRDRPGYGYTF	TGTGCCACCAGCAGAGATCGGCCAGGGTATGGCTACACCTTC
TRBV20-1	few	.	TRBJ1-5	CSARDLGNSNQPQHF	TGCAGTGCTAGAGATTTGGGGAATAGCAATCAGCCCCAGCATTTT
TRBV5-6	many	.	TRBJ2-5	CASSSTRSGKTQYF	TGTGCCAGCAGCTCGACTAGGTCCGGGAAGACCCAGTACTTC
TRBV7-9	.	.	TRBJ1-4	CASSLFGQNNEKLFF	TGTGCCAGCAGCTTATTTGGGCAGAACAATGAAAAACTGTTTTTT
TRBV19	.	TRBD1	TRBJ1-6	CASARPGQGYSPLHF	TGTGCCAGTGCACGCCCTGGACAGGGGTATTCACCCCTCCACTTT
TRBV2	.	.	TRBJ2-3	CASSVLGGFADTQYF	TGTGCCAGCAGTGTGTTAGGCGGGTTTGCAGATACGCAGTATTTT
TRBV29-1	.	.	TRBJ1-4	CSATTGRTEKLFF	TGCAGCGCAACAACAGGGAGGACTGAAAAACTGTTTTTT
TRBV7-9	.	.	TRBJ1-1	CASSPDSHTEAFF	TGTGCCAGCAGTCCTGACAGTCACACTGAAGCTTTCTTT
TRBV7-9	.	.	TRBJ2-7	CASSLAHHYEQYF	TGTGCCAGCAGCTTAGCACACCACTACGAGCAGTACTTC
TRBV5-1	.	TRBD1	TRBJ1-3	CASSLVGQGPSGNTIYF	TGCGCCAGCAGCTTGGTAGGACAGGGGCCCTCTGGAAACACCATATATTTT
TRBV29-1	many	.	TRBJ2-7	CSVEAQGGEQYF	TGCAGCGTGGAGGCCCAGGGCGGCGAGCAGTACTTC
TRBV14	.	.	TRBJ2-1	CASSQFYRGGYNEQFF	TGTGCCAGCAGCCAATTCTACAGGGGAGGATACAATGAGCAGTTCTTC
TRBV10-3	.	.	TRBJ2-5	CAISGPHAEPQYF	TGTGCCATCAGTGGCCCCCACGCAGAGCCCCAGTACTTC
TRBV4-2	.	.	TRBJ1-3	CASSQTDRVDTIYF	TGTGCCAGCAGCCAAACCGACAGAGTGGACACCATATATTTT
TRBV24-1	few	.	TRBJ1-3	CATVGRVKIHSGNTIYF	TGTGCCACCGTCGGCAGGGTGAAGATCCACTCTGGAAACACCATATATTTT
TRBV2	many	.	TRBJ2-7	CASSVTGTEQYF	TGTGCCAGCAGTGTAACAGGGACCGAGCAGTACTTC
TRBV20-1	many	.	TRBJ2-7	CSASSGLPYEQYF	TGCAGTGCTAGTTCAGGGCTTCCCTACGAGCAGTACTTC
TRBV5-8	few	TRBD1	TRBJ2-6	CASLASGQSGANVLTF	TGTGCCAGCCTGGCATCGGGACAGTCAGGGGCCAACGTCCTGACTTTC
TRBV29-1	.	TRBD2	TRBJ2-1	CSVLRSGGWDEQFF	TGCAGCGTTCTCCGTAGCGGGGGGTGGGATGAGCAGTTCTTC
TRBV19	many	TRBD1	TRBJ1-1	CASSLMTGGGSTEAFF	TGTGCCAGTAGTCTGATGACAGGGGGCGGAAGCACTGAAGCTTTCTTT
TRBV10-3	many	.	TRBJ2-6	CAISESRGGGPGANVLTF	TGTGCCATCAGTGAGTCACGGGGAGGCGGCCCTGGGGCCAACGTCCTGACTTTC
TRBV7-9	.	.	TRBJ1-1	CASSLAGAEMNTEAFF	TGTGCCAGCAGCTTAGCAGGGGCCGAAATGAACACTGAAGCTTTCTTT
TRBV29-1	many	.	TRBJ2-5	CSAGGGAQGETQYF	TGCAGCGCCGGAGGCGGGGCTCAGGGGGAGACCCAGTACTTC
TRBV9	.	TRBD1	TRBJ1-3	CASSFPGGDRGKNTIYF	TGCGCCAGCAGCTTCCCAGGCGGAGACAGGGGAAAAAACACCATATATTTT
TRBV6-5	many	TRBD1	TRBJ1-1	CASNWGRGLGYTEAFF	TGTGCCAGCAACTGGGGCAGGGGGCTTGGTTACACTGAAGCTTTCTTT
TRBV25-1	.	.	TRBJ1-5	CASSEGLSDGKYSNQPQHF	TGTGCCAGCAGTGAAGGGTTATCGGACGGAAAGTATAGCAATCAGCCCCAGCATTTT
TRBV7-2	many	.	TRBJ1-2	CASSQGPTSYGYTF	TGTGCCAGCAGCCAGGGACCGACGAGCTATGGCTACACCTTC
TRBV10-3	.	TRBD1	TRBJ2-2	CAISMTGTGELFF	TGTGCCATCAGCATGACAGGGACCGGGGAGCTGTTTTTT
TRBV11-2	.	.	TRBJ2-7	CASTEPRLDEQYF	TGTGCCAGCACCGAACCACGACTCGACGAGCAGTACTTC
TRBV12-3/TRBV12-4	few	TRBD2	TRBJ2-5	CASSPSGSETQYF	TGTGCCAGCAGCCCCAGCGGGAGTGAGACCCAGTACTTC
TRBV18	few	.	TRBJ2-7	CASSRDGGSEQYF	TGTGCCAGCTCACGGGATGGCGGGTCCGAGCAGTACTTC
TRBV7-7	many	TRBD2	TRBJ2-5	CASSLREGSQETQYF	TGTGCCAGCAGCCTCAGGGAGGGGAGCCAAGAGACCCAGTACTTC
TRBV10-3	many	TRBD1	TRBJ1-2	CAISEGQGLYGYTF	TGTGCCATCAGCGAGGGACAGGGCCTATATGGCTACACCTTC
TRBV5-1	.	.	TRBJ1-2	CASSLEVPSGDGYTF	TGCGCCAGCAGCTTGGAGGTACCTTCAGGGGATGGCTACACCTTC
TRBV7-9	few	.	TRBJ1-5	CASSGGRQPQHF	TGTGCCAGCAGCGGGGGGCGTCAGCCCCAGCATTTT
TRBV29-1	few	.	TRBJ2-7	CSVGPVSYEQYF	TGCAGCGTTGGCCCGGTCTCCTACGAGCAGTACTTC
TRBV19	.	TRBD1	TRBJ1-2	CARQGRGGYTF	TGTGCAAGACAGGGACGGGGTGGCTACACCTTC